This TCR beta chain derives from a study of control samples from healthy donors and cancer patients. The repertoire was sequenced with immunoSEQ multiplex PCR; TCRdb's copy has only in-frame clones and lacks some. This repertoire shows tens of thousands of clones, about 89% found once; its top ten account for roughly 7.6%. CDR1 and CDR2 (germline): MDHEN, SYDVKM. The germline V and J ends were trimmed by 6 bases and 2 bases, with 11 bases remaining between them. CDR3 length: 13 amino acids. Material for sequencing was blood. The chain carries TRBV28 and TRBJ2-7; D is perhaps TRBD1 or TRBD2 (5 bases each). The sequence was collected from a woman in her sixties in good health. The DNA of the CDR3 is TGTGCCAGCAGCGGGACGCCTACCTACGAGCAGTACTTC. Its protein product is CASSGTPTYEQYF.